Following are 6 T cell receptor beta chains from one sample sequenced in a study of T-cell reconstitution after alpha-beta-depleted transplantation in children. Preparation of the TCRbeta library involved a method that used unique molecular identifiers. TCRdb reanalysed the PCR reads using MiXCR and keeps one entry per CDR3 protein. The repertoire consists of about 980,000 distinct CDR3 sequences, with under 30% occurring once and the leading ten covering roughly 28%. Sequencing used PBMCs, mostly from graft donor cells, obtained 360 days after TCRalphabeta/CD19-depleted stem cell transplant. All receptors derive from a boy under three years old who had a stem cell transplant for SCID, so the T cells may come from the graft donor.

This clonotype was counted a few times. The chain recombines TRBV6-2 or TRBV6-3 with TRBJ2-3; D tentatively reads TRBD1 or TRBD2 (6 bases each). Trimming removed 2 bases from V and 3 bases from J, with 12 bases in between. Germline-derived CDR1 and CDR2 are MNHEY and SVGEGT. This CDR3 spans 15 amino acids. This CDR3 is CASSYGQGRTDTQYF. CDR3 in DNA: TGTGCCAGCAGTTACGGTCAGGGGAGGACAGATACGCAGTATTTT.

A few counts support this clonotype. The genes are TRBV5-1 and TRBJ1-2; perhaps TRBD1 as D (6 bases). Germline V gene lookup returns CDR1 SGHRS and CDR2 YFSETQ. V dropped 0 bases and J dropped 2 bases, with 11 bases sitting between them. The CDR3 has 15 amino acids. CDR3 nucleotides: TGCGCCAGCAGCTTGGTCCAGGGGACCAACTATGGCTACACCTTC. Translated: CASSLVQGTNYGYTF.

The table lists this clonotype with many counts. V is TRBV3-1 and J is TRBJ2-7; 8 bases fit TRBD1. Germline trimming cut 4 bases from V and 2 bases from J; bases unmatched to any gene: 4. Germline V CDR1 and CDR2: LGHDT, YNNKEL (reference sequence). There are 14 residues in the CDR3. The CDR3 DNA follows: TGTGCCAGCAGCCGACAGGGGTTTCCCTACGAGCAGTACTTC. Protein product: CASSRQGFPYEQYF.

The chain uses TRBV7-2 and TRBJ2-3, with D tentatively TRBD2 (5 bases). The CDR3 consists of 13 residues. From germline, CDR1 is SGHTA and CDR2 FQGNSA. V was clipped by 5 bases and J by 6 bases, with 12 bases between them. DNA for the CDR3: TGTGCCAGCAGCGTACAGACGGGGGATACGCAGTATTTT. This translates into CASSVQTGDTQYF. Full variable domain (outside the CDR3, taken from reference TRBV7-2 and TRBJ2-3): GAGVSQSPSNKVTEKGKDVELRCDPISGHTALYWYRQSLGQGLEFLIYFQGNSAPDKSGLPSDRFSAERTGGSVSTLTIQRTQQEDSAVYLCASSVQTGDTQYFGPGTRLTVL.

The chain recombines TRBV12-3 or TRBV12-4 with TRBJ2-1; D is perhaps TRBD1 (5 bases). This CDR3 is 15 amino acids long. Deletions cut 5 bases from V and 5 bases from J, with 16 bases between. The CDR3 DNA is TGTGCCAGCAGTCCCCCTAAAGGGGCCAACAATGAGCAGTTCTTC. The encoded protein is CASSPPKGANNEQFF.

The chain recombines TRBV7-2 with TRBJ2-1; no reliable D call. The germline V gene has CDR1 SGHTA and CDR2 FQGNSA. This CDR3 has 16 residues. V lost 1 base and J 9 bases, leaving 19 bases between the germline ends. CDR3 nucleotides: TGTGCCAGCAGCTTAGATTTCCAGGCTTTCTTCCCTGAGCAGTTCTTC. Translation: CASSLDFQAFFPEQFF.